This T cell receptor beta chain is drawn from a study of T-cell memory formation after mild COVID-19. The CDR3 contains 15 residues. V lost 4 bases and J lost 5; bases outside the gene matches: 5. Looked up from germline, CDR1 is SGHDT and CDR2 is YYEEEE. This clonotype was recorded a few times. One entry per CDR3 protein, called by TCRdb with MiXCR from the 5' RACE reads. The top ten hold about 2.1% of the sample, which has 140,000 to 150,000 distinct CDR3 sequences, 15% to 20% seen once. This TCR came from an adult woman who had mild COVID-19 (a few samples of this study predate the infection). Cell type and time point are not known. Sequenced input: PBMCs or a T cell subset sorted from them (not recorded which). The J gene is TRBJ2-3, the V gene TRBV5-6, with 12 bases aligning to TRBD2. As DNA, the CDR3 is TGTGCCAGCAGCCCGCTAGCGGGGGGGAGAGATACGCAGTATTTT. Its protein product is CASSPLAGGRDTQYF. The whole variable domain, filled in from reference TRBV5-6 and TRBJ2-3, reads DAGVTQSPTHLIKTRGQQVTLRCSPKSGHDTVSWYQQALGQGPQFIFQYYEEEERQRGNFPDRFSGHQFPNYSSELNVNALLLGDSALYLCASSPLAGGRDTQYFGPGTRLTVL.